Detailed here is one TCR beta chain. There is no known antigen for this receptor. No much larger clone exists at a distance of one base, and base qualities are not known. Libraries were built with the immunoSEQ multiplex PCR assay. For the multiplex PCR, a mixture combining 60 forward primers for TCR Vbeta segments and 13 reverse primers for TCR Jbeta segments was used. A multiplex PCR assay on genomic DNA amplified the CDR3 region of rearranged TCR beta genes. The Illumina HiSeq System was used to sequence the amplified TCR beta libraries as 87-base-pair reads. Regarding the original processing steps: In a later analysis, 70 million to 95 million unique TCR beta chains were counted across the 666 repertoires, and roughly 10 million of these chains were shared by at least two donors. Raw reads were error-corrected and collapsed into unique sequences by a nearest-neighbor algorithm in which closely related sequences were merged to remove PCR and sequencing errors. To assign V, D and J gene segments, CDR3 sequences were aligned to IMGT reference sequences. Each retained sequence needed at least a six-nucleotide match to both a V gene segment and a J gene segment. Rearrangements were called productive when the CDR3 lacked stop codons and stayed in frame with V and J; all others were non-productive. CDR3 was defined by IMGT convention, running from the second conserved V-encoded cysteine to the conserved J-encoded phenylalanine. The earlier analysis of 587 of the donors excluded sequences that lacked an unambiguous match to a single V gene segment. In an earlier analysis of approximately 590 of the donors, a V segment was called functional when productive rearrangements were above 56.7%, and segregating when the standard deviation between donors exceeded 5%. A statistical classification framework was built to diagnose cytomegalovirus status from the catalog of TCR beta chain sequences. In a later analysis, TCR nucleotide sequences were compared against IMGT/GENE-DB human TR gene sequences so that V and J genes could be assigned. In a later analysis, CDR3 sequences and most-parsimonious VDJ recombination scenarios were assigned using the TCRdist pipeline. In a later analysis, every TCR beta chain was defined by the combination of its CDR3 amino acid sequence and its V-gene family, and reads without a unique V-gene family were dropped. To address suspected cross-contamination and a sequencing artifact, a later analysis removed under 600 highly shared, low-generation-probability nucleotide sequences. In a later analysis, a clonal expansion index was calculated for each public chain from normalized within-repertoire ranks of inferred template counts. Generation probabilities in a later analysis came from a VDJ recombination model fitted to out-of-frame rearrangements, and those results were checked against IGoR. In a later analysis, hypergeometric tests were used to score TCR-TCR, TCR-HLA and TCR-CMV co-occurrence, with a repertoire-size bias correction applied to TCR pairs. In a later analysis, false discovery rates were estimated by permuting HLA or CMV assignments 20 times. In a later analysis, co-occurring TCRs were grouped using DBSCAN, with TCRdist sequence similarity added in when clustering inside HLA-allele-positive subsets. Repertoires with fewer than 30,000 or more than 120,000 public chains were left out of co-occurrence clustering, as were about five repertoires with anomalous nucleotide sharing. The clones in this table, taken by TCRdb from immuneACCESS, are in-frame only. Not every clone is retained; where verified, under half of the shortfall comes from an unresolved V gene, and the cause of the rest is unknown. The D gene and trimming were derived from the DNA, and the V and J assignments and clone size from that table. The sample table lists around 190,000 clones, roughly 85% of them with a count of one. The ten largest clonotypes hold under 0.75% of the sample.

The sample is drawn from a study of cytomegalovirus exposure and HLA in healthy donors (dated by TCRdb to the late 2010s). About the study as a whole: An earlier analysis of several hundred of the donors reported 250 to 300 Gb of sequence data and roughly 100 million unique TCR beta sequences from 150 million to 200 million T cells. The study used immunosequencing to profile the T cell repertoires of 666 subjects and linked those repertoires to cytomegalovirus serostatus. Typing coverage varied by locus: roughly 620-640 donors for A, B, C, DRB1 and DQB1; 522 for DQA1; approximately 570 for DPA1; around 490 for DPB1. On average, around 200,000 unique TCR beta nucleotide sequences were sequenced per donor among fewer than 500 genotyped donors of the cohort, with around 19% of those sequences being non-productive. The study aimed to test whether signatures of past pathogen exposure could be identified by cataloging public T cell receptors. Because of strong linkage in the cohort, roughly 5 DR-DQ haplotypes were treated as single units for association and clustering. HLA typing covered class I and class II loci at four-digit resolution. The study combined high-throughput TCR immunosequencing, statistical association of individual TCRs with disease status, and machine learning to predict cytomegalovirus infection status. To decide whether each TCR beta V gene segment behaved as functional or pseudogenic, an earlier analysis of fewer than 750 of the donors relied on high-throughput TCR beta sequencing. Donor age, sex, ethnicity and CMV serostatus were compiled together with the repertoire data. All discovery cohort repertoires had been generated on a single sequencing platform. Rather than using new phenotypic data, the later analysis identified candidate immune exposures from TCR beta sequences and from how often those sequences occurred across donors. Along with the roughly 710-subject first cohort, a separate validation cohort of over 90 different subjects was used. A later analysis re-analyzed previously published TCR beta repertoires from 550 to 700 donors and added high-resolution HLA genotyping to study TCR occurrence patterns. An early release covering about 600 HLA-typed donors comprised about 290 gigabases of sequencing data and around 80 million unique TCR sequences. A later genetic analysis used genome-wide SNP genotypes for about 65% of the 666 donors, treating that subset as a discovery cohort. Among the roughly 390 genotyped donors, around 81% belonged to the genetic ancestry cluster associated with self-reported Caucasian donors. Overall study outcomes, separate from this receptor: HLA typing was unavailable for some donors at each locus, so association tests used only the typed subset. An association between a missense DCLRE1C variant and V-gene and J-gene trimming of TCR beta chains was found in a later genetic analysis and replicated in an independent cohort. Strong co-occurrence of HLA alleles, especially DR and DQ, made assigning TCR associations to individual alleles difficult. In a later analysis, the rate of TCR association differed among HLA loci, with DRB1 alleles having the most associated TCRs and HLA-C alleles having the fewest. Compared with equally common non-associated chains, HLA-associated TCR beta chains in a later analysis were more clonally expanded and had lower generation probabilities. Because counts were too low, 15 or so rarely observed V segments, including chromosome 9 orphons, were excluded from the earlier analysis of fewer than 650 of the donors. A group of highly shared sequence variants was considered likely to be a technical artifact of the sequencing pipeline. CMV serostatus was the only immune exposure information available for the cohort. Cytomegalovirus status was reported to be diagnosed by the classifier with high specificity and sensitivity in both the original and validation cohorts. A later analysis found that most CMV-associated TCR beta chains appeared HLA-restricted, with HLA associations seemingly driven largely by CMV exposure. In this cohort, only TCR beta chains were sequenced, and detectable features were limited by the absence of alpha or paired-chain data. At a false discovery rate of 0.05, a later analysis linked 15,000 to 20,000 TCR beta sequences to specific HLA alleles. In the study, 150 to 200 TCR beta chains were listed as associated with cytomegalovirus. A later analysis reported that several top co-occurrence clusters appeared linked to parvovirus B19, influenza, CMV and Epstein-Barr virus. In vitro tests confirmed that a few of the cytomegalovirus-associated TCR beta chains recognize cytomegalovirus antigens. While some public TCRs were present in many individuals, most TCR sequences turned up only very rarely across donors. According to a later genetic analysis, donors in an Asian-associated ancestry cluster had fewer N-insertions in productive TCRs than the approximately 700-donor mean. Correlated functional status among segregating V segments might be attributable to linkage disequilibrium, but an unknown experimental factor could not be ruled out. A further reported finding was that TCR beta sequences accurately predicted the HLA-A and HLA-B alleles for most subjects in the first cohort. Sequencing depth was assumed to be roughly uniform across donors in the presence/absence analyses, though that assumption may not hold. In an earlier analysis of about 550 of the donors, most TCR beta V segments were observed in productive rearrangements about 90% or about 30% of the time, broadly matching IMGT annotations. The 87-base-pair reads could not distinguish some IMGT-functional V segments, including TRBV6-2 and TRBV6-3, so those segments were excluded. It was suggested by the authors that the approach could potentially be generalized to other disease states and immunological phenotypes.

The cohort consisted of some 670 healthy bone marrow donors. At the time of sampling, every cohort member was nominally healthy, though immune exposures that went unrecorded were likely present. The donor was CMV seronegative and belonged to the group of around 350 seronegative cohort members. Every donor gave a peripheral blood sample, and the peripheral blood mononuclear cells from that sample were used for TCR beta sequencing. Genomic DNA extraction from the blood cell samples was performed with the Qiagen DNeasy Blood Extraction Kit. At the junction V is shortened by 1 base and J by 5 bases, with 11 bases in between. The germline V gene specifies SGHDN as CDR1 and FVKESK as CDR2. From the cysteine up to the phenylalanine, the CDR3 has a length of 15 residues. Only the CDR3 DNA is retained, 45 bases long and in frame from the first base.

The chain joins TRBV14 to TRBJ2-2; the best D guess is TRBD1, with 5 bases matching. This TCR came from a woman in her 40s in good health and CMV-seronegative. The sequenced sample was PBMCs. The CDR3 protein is CASSQVQGSTGELFF. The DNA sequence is TGTGCCAGCAGCCAAGTTCAGGGTTCGACCGGGGAGCTGTTTTTT.